Listed below are T cell receptor beta chains from one sample, sequenced in a study of CD8+ T cells in alopecia areata. Sequencing was performed with immunoSEQ multiplex PCR; in TCRdb, only in-frame clones are kept and a portion is missing. The table lists some 130,000 clones, nearly 55% of them singletons, with around 15% in the top ten. The sequencing used CD8+ T cells sorted from blood, collected at week 4, from a patient treated with tofacitinib. Receptors originate from a human donor with alopecia areata. Each CDR3 is given with its conserved first and last residue. Fields, in order: clone size, D gene, J gene, V gene, CDR3 DNA, CDR3 protein. The D gene is left open where the match is weak. A row's size may be missing; if present it is once, few, many or a size class.

. . TRBJ1-2 TRBV11-2 TGTGCCAGCAGCTTAGACCCTGGATATAACTATGGCTACACCTTC CASSLDPGYNYGYTF
. TRBD1 TRBJ1-2 TRBV5-4 TGTGCCAGCAGCTTTGACAGGGGGGATGGCTACACCTTC CASSFDRGDGYTF
. . TRBJ2-1 TRBV29-1 TGCAGCGTTGATGGGACCCGCCGGGATGAGCAGTTCTTC CSVDGTRRDEQFF
. . TRBJ1-5 TRBV7-9 TGTGCCAGCAGCTTTGGGCAGGGGAATCAGCCCCAGCATTTT CASSFGQGNQPQHF
. TRBD1 TRBJ2-7 TRBV5-1 TGCGCCAGCAGCTTGGCCTCCGGACAGGGGTTCGGCGAGCAGTACTTC CASSLASGQGFGEQYF
once . TRBJ2-5 TRBV30 TGTGCCTGGACCCGGGGTGTGGGGGTGGAGACCCAGTACTTC CAWTRGVGVETQYF
. . TRBJ2-7 TRBV14 TGTGCCAGCAGCCAAGATGGGCAGAGCTCCTACGAGCAGTACTTC CASSQDGQSSYEQYF
few . TRBJ1-2 TRBV29-1 TGCAGCGTTGAGCCAGCTAGGGGCTACACCTTC CSVEPARGYTF
medium-sized TRBD2 TRBJ2-5 TRBV6-5 TGTGCCAGCAGTTACTCGACTAGCGGGGGGGAGACCCAGTACTTC CASSYSTSGGETQYF
. . TRBJ2-1 TRBV27 TGTGCCAGCAGTTTACCCGGGATCACAGGGAGGTACAATGAGCAGTTCTTC CASSLPGITGRYNEQFF
. . TRBJ2-2 TRBV18 TGTGCCAGCTCACCACCCGCCGGATCCGCGAACACCGGGGAGCTGTTTTTT CASSPPAGSANTGELFF
. . TRBJ1-2 TRBV29-1 TGCAGCGTTGACGGGGGGGCGGATGGCTACACCTTC CSVDGGADGYTF
. . TRBJ2-2 TRBV7-2 TGTGCCAGCAGCTTCTCTACAAGAGGCACCGGGGAGCTGTTTTTT CASSFSTRGTGELFF
. . TRBJ1-5 TRBV9 TGTGCCAGCAGCCCCGAAGTGGGCTTTGGACAGCCCCAGCATTTT CASSPEVGFGQPQHF
. . TRBJ1-2 TRBV29-1 TGCAGCGTTGAATCGCCGGGCCCCTATGGCTACACCTTC CSVESPGPYGYTF
once . TRBJ2-7 TRBV29-1 TGCAGCGTCGGTGGGTCCGGGACACCCTACGAGCAGTACTTC CSVGGSGTPYEQYF
. . TRBJ1-1 TRBV29-1 TGCAGCGTTGTAGTAGAGGCGAACACTGAAGCTTTCTTT CSVVVEANTEAFF
few TRBD2 TRBJ2-1 TRBV30 TGTGCCTGGAGTGTAAGCGGGGGGGCGGGATTGCAGTTCTTC CAWSVSGGAGLQFF
few TRBD1 TRBJ1-1 TRBV30 TGTGCCTGGAGCACCGGGACAGCGAACACTGAAGCTTTCTTT CAWSTGTANTEAFF
once . TRBJ1-1 TRBV30 TGTGCCTGGAGTGTAGAGGTCACTGAAGCTTTCTTT CAWSVEVTEAFF
few . TRBJ1-5 TRBV23-1 TGCGCCAGCAGTCAAAGGGGGGCCTGGCCCCAGCATTTT CASSQRGAWPQHF
. . TRBJ2-1 TRBV27 TGTGCCAGCAGTTCCGGTTTAAGCTCCTACAATGAGCAGTTCTTC CASSSGLSSYNEQFF
. . TRBJ2-7 TRBV5-1 TGCGCCAGCAGCTTGTCGGGGTTGATCTCTCTCGAGCAGTACTTC CASSLSGLISLEQYF
. . TRBJ1-2 TRBV30 TGTGCCGGAATCTCTGGGCCTCGCTATGGCTACACCTTC CAGISGPRYGYTF
few TRBD1 TRBJ2-2 TRBV4-2 TGTGCCAGCAGCCAGATTTTGGACAGGGGGCTTACCGGGGAGCTGTTTTTT CASSQILDRGLTGELFF
once TRBD1 TRBJ2-4 TRBV19 TGTGCCAGTATCAACAGGGGAGCCAAAAACATTCAGTACTTC CASINRGAKNIQYF
. . TRBJ1-1 TRBV12-5 TGTGCTAGTGGTTTGCAAAGGGTGACTGAAGCTTTCTTT CASGLQRVTEAFF
. . TRBJ2-7 TRBV30 TGTGCCTGGAGCGATTCGGACAGTTACGAGCAGTACTTC CAWSDSDSYEQYF
few . TRBJ2-1 TRBV19 TGTGCCAGTAGTATACCCCTGAGGGGGGGCAATGAGCAGTTCTTC CASSIPLRGGNEQFF
. . TRBJ2-2 TRBV4-3 TGCGCCAGCAGCCAAAATATGAACACCGGGGAGCTGTTTTTT CASSQNMNTGELFF
. . TRBJ2-7 TRBV7-9 TGTGCCAGCAGACTTGGCACCGAACACGAGCAGTACTTC CASRLGTEHEQYF
. TRBD2 TRBJ2-1 TRBV5-6 TGTGCCAGCAGCTTACTTACTAGCGGGGGCCCCTACAATGAGCAGTTCTTC CASSLLTSGGPYNEQFF
few TRBD1 TRBJ1-2 TRBV7-2 TGTGCCACCGGGACAGGGCTCTATGGCTACACCTTC CATGTGLYGYTF
few . TRBJ1-4 TRBV4-3 TGCGCCAGCAGCAGGGACCGGGAAGGTGATGAAAAACTGTTTTTT CASSRDREGDEKLFF
. TRBD1 TRBJ1-2 TRBV10-2 TGCGCCAGCATGAGACAGGGGGCGTATGGCTACACCTTC CASMRQGAYGYTF
few . TRBJ1-5 TRBV5-6 TGTGCCAGCAGCAGGGGGGAGGGCAATCAGCCCCAGCATTTT CASSRGEGNQPQHF
few . TRBJ1-1 TRBV5-1 TGCGCCAGCAGCTTGTTGATGATGAACACTGAAGCTTTCTTT CASSLLMMNTEAFF
. TRBD2 TRBJ2-2 TRBV15 TGTGCCATCCCCCGGGGGGAGTCCATGAACACCGGGGAGCTGTTTTTT CAIPRGESMNTGELFF
once . TRBJ2-1 TRBV27 TGTGCCGCAGGGGCCCAGTCTCCTGAGCAGTTCTTC CAAGAQSPEQFF
. TRBD2 TRBJ2-2 TRBV29-1 TGCAGCGTCGTAGCGGGGGACCTCGCGAACACCGGGGAGCTGTTTTTT CSVVAGDLANTGELFF
few . TRBJ2-2 TRBV12-5 TGTGCTAGTGGTTTGCGCATTGGGCCAGAGGTTGAGCTGTTTTTT CASGLRIGPEVELFF
. . TRBJ1-1 TRBV2 TGTGCCAGCAACCCGGTCTTTCCGGAAGGGCAGAACACTGAAGCTTTCTTT CASNPVFPEGQNTEAFF
once TRBD2 TRBJ2-2 TRBV9 TGTGCCAGCAGTGACCCTCGGGCGGGGGACACCGGGGAGCTGTTTTTT CASSDPRAGDTGELFF
few TRBD2 TRBJ2-3 TRBV13 TGTGCCAGCATGAGCGGGGGGGCGAATACGCAGTATTTT CASMSGGANTQYF
. . TRBJ1-1 TRBV11-2 TGTGCCAGCAGCGCCGGGGTATCGAACACTGAAGCTTTCTTT CASSAGVSNTEAFF
few . TRBJ2-3 TRBV30 TGTGCCTGGAGTGTACATCGGGGGACAGATACGCAGTATTTT CAWSVHRGTDTQYF
. . TRBJ2-3 TRBV19 TGTGCCAGTAGTATAGGATCAGTGAGCACAGATACGCAGTATTTT CASSIGSVSTDTQYF
. . TRBJ1-4 TRBV13 TGTGCCAGCAGCTCAGTGGGGTCAACTAATGAAAAACTGTTTTTT CASSSVGSTNEKLFF
few . TRBJ2-7 TRBV30 TGTGCCTGGTCCTGGGGGTCCTACGAGCAGTACTTC CAWSWGSYEQYF
. TRBD2 TRBJ2-1 TRBV2 TGTGCCAGCGCCGGACTAGCGGACTACAATGAGCAGTTCTTC CASAGLADYNEQFF
. . TRBJ2-1 TRBV25-1 TGTGCCAGCAGTGAGGGGGGTTCTGAGCAGTTCTTC CASSEGGSEQFF
few . TRBJ2-7 TRBV9 TGTGCCAGCAGCGTAGTGGGGAGCTCCTACGAGCAGTACTTC CASSVVGSSYEQYF
. . TRBJ1-2 TRBV7-9 TGTGCCAGCAGCCCTCCCCTGGGGTATGGCTACACCTTC CASSPPLGYGYTF